Sequencing of this T cell receptor (beta chain) was carried out in a study of tumor and adjacent non-tumor tissue in lung cancer. A modified ARM-PCR protocol with three rounds of nested PCR amplified TCRbeta. TCRdb redid the calling of the multiplex PCR reads with MiXCR, one entry per CDR3 protein. This table holds 90,000 to 100,000 distinct CDR3 sequences, 80% found once. This sample's RNA came from whole unsorted tissue. More than 3 cm separated this lung sample from the edge of the tumor. Source material: distant non-tumor lung tissue. The source of this sequence is a man aged 55 to 70 with small cell lung cancer.

DNA for the CDR3: TGTGCCAGCAGTTACCCCCAGGGGGCGGCTAACCGATACAATGAGCAGTTCTTC. Translated: CASSYPQGAANRYNEQFF. The chain recombines TRBV6-2 or TRBV6-3 with TRBJ2-1, with 8 nucleotides matching TRBD1. V shed 2 bases, J shed 4 bases, and the junction held 13 bases outside the gene matches. The CDR3 has 18 amino acids. The germline gives CDR1 MNHEY, CDR2 SVGEGT.